What follows are 12 T cell receptor beta chains derived from one specimen sequenced in a study of blood T cell repertoires in COVID-19. Clones were sequenced by immunoSEQ multiplex PCR, and TCRdb holds only the in-frame ones, with some missing. The sample lists a few hundred thousand clones; around 92% were seen once. Input material: peripheral blood. These receptors came from a man between 18 and 35 years old who had recovered from COVID-19.

The J gene is TRBJ2-3, the V gene TRBV27; 10 nucleotides match TRBD2. With 6 bases clipped from V and 1 base from J, the junction kept 7 bases outside the gene matches. Germline V CDR1 and CDR2: MNHEY, SMNVEV (reference sequence). The CDR3 runs to 16 residues. The CDR3 here is CASSGYGTSGTDTQYF. CDR3 coding DNA: TGTGCCAGCAGCGGATACGGGACTAGCGGCACAGATACGCAGTATTTT.

This clone was detected only once. The genes are TRBV6-6 and TRBJ2-1, with a tentative D call TRBD2 (5 bases). CDR1 MNHNY and CDR2 SVGAGI come from the germline V gene (reference sequence). Trimming left V 4 bases short and J 3 bases short, with 13 bases between. The CDR3 has 15 residues. The CDR3 sequence is CASSSKVLGYNEQFF. CDR3 bases: TGTGCCAGCAGTTCGAAGGTACTAGGCTACAATGAGCAGTTCTTC.

The V gene is TRBV5-1, the J gene TRBJ1-4; 7 nucleotides match TRBD1. The V gene end was trimmed by 4 bases and the J gene end by 3 bases; junction bases not matched to a gene: 15. CDR3 size: 18 residues. CDR1 SGHRS and CDR2 YFSETQ come from the germline V gene. The CDR3 loop is CASSLSTGASTANEKLFF. The CDR3 coding sequence is TGCGCCAGCAGCCTGTCAACAGGGGCCAGTACGGCTAATGAAAAACTGTTTTTT.

The chain combines TRBV6-5 with TRBJ1-4, with 11 bases that match TRBD1. The CDR3 contains 16 residues. Per germline, CDR1 MNHEY and CDR2 SVGAGI. V lost 2 bases, J lost 7 bases, and 6 bases stayed unmatched. The CDR3 reads CASSYVMGTGGEKLFF. The CDR3, as DNA: TGTGCCAGCAGTTACGTCATGGGGACAGGGGGTGAAAAACTGTTTTTT.

V usage is TRBV7-9 and J usage is TRBJ1-4, with D uncertain. The CDR3 has 12 amino acids. Germline V lookup: CDR1 SEHNR, CDR2 FQNEAQ (reference sequence). V was pared by 1 base and J by 7 bases, with 4 bases between. The CDR3 here is CASSLDGEKLFF. The CDR3 DNA follows: TGTGCCAGCAGCTTAGACGGTGAAAAACTGTTTTTT.

The sample holds one count of this clone. The V and J genes are TRBV5-4 and TRBJ2-7, with D perhaps matching TRBD2 (6 bases). The CDR3 contains 15 residues. CDR1 SGHNT and CDR2 YYREEE come from the germline V gene (reference sequence). The germline V and J ends were trimmed by 1 base and 1 base, with 12 bases remaining between them. This CDR3 reads CASSLSWGESYEQYF. In DNA form, the CDR3 reads TGTGCCAGCAGCTTGTCCTGGGGGGAATCCTACGAGCAGTACTTC.

The chain combines TRBV19 with TRBJ2-7, with 9 positions matching TRBD1. Germline values: CDR1 LNHDA, CDR2 SQIVND (reference sequence). With V trimmed by 6 bases and J by 7 bases, 4 bases remained unmatched. The CDR3 totals 12 residues. This chain's CDR3 is CASRGQGPEQYF. Written as DNA, the CDR3 is TGTGCCAGTAGAGGACAGGGGCCGGAGCAGTACTTC.

The chain recombines TRBV7-2 with TRBJ1-3, with a tentative D call TRBD1 (6 bases). CDR1 SGHTA and CDR2 FQGNSA come from the germline V gene. V was pared by 5 bases and J by 0 bases, with 20 bases between. The CDR3 is made up of 18 amino acids. The CDR3 DNA reads as TGTGCCAGCAGCCCGGTGGGGGCAGCCCCACGCTCTGGAAACACCATATATTTT. Translating it yields CASSPVGAAPRSGNTIYF.

The chain recombines TRBV9 with TRBJ2-2, with 7 positions matching TRBD2. Germline trimming cut 2 bases from V and 7 bases from J; bases unmatched to any gene: 2. This CDR3 spans 13 amino acids. The germline V gene has CDR1 SGDLS and CDR2 YYNGEE. The chain's CDR3 is CASSVSGGGELFF. For the CDR3, the DNA is TGTGCCAGCAGCGTTTCGGGGGGCGGGGAGCTGTTTTTT.

This chain joins TRBV12-3 or TRBV12-4 and TRBJ1-6; D remains unclear. V lost 4 bases, J lost 9 bases, and 10 bases lay in between. The CDR3 length is 13 residues. In DNA, the CDR3 is TGTGCCAGCAGTTCCTTGACGGGTTCACCCCTCCACTTT. This sequence encodes CASSSLTGSPLHF.

The chain is built from TRBV4-3 and TRBJ1-2; 10 nucleotides match TRBD1. The CDR3 is 14 residues long. Germline V gene data show CDR1 as LGHNA and CDR2 as YSLEER. Trimming cost V 3 bases and J 3 bases; bases outside gene matches: 1. CDR3: CASSQDRGYYGYTF. The DNA for the CDR3 is TGCGCCAGCAGCCAGGACAGGGGGTACTATGGCTACACCTTC.

This clone was seen a few times. V gene TRBV12-2 combines with J gene TRBJ2-7; TRBD1, as called in the table, went unchecked against the DNA. TRBV12-2 is deemed a pseudogene. The CDR3 length is 16 residues. The CDR3 is CASRLATGTLSYEQYF. In DNA form, the CDR3 reads TGTGCAAGTCGCTTAGCGACAGGGACCCTTTCCTACGAGCAGTACTTC.